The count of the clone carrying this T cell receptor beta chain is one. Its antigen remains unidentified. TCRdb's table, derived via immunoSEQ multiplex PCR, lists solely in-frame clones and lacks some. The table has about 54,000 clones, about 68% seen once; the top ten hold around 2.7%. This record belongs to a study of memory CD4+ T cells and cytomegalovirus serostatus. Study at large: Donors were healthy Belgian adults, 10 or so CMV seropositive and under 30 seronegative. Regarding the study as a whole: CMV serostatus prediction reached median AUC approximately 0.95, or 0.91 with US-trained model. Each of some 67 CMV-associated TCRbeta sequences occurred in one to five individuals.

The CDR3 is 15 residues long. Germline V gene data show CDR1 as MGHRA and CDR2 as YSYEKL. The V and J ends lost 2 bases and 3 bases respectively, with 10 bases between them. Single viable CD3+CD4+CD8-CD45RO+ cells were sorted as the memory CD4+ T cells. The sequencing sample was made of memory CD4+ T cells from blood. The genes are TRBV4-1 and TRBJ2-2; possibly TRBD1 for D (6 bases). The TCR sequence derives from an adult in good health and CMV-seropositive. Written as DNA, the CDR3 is TGCGCCAGCAGCCAAACAGGGTTTCACACCGGGGAGCTGTTTTTT. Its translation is CASSQTGFHTGELFF.